This T cell receptor beta chain derives from a study of identical twins. General observations from the study: Those out-of-frame alpha sequences shared by twins showed an excess of low generation probability. The analysis was cross-sectional rather than longitudinal within donors.

This clonotype was observed a handful of times. The antigen is not known. In germline, CDR1 is SQVTM, CDR2 ANQGSEA. Between the trimmed V and J ends, which lost 1 base and 6 bases, there was a span of 7 bases. This CDR3 contains 12 residues. In TCRdb, the 5' RACE reads were re-called with MiXCR into one record per CDR3 protein. Among roughly 770,000 distinct CDR3 sequences listed, roughly 18% were seen once. This sample also belongs to another study, concerning T cells expressing NK-cell markers. That report notes: Restricting sorting to alpha-beta TCR T cells was achieved in several experiments by an anti-gamma-delta TCR antibody. In several donors, dominant clonotypes made up 28.3-60.1% of CD3+CD56-NKG2C+ cells.

V and J are TRBV29-1 and TRBJ1-5; the D gene is possibly TRBD1 (5 bases). The receptor was derived from a woman aged 18-30 years in good health. Sequences were obtained from PBMCs. CDR3 coding DNA: TGCAGCGTTGAAGGAAGGGGTCAGCCCCAGCATTTT. Protein sequence: CSVEGRGQPQHF.